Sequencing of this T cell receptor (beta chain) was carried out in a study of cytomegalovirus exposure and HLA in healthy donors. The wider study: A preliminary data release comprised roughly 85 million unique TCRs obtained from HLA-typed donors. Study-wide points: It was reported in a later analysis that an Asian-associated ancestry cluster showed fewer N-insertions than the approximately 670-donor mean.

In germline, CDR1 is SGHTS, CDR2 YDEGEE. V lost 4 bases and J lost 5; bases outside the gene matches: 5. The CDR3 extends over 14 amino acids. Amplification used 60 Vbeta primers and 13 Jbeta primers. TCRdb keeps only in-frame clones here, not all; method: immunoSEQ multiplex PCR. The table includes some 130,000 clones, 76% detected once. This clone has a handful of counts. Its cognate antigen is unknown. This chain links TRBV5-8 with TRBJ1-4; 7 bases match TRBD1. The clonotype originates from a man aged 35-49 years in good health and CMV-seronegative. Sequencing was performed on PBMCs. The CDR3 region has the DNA TGTGCCAGCAGCCAGGGACAGATCAATGAAAAACTGTTTTTT. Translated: CASSQGQINEKLFF. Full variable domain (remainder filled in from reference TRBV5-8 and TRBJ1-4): EAGVTQSPTHLIKTRGQQATLRCSPISGHTSVYWYQQALGLGLQFLLWYDEGEERNRGNFPPRFSGRQFPNYSSELNVNALELEDSALYLCASSQGQINEKLFFGSGTQLSVL.